A selection of T cell receptor beta chains follows, all from one sample in a study of blood T cell repertoires in COVID-19. The method was immunoSEQ multiplex PCR; TCRdb's version includes in-frame clones alone and lacks a portion of them. The sample yields tens of thousands of clones, about 80% seen once. Sequences were obtained from peripheral blood. The receptors here all came from a man aged 55 to 70 with acute or convalescent COVID-19. The CDR3 runs from the conserved cysteine through the conserved F or W. The D gene is left open where the match is weak.

CDR3 protein | D gene | CDR3 length | J gene | V gene
CASSWGGPDTQYF | . | 13 | TRBJ2-3 | TRBV19
CASSLDGGGETQYF | . | 14 | TRBJ2-5 | TRBV7-8
CASRRTPGEEQYF | . | 13 | TRBJ2-7 | TRBV7-2
CASSLTGIGQPQHF | . | 14 | TRBJ1-5 | TRBV19
CASSLSAGVYNEQFF | TRBD2 | 15 | TRBJ2-1 | TRBV5-8
CSVEGSRGTEAFF | . | 13 | TRBJ1-1 | TRBV29-1
CATSRDRGIYGYTF | TRBD1 | 14 | TRBJ1-2 | TRBV15
CASTMGALGPNEQFF | . | 15 | TRBJ2-1 | TRBV19
CASSYAGYTIYF | . | 12 | TRBJ1-3 | TRBV6-2/TRBV6-3
CASTGGRIQPQHF | . | 13 | TRBJ1-5 | TRBV10-2
CASFDSANTEAFF | . | 13 | TRBJ1-1 | TRBV21-1
CASSSVVSGPSYSYEQYF | TRBD2 | 18 | TRBJ2-7 | TRBV5-6
CASREAGGSYNEQFF | TRBD2 | 15 | TRBJ2-1 | TRBV27
CASRQGPQETQYF | . | 13 | TRBJ2-5 | TRBV6-5
CASSIVQGFEAFF | . | 13 | TRBJ1-1 | TRBV19
CASSSPGRTDTNYGYTF | . | 17 | TRBJ1-2 | TRBV7-2